The clone carrying this T cell receptor beta chain was seen just once. Time point here: after dendritic cell vaccination, including at tumor progression/relapse. The sample originates from a study of glioma-infiltrating T cells after dendritic cell vaccination. TCRdb's table, derived via immunoSEQ multiplex PCR, lists solely in-frame clones and lacks some. The top ten clones hold 9.5% to 13% of a sample with approximately 62,000 clones, around nine tenths of them seen once. The trim removed 5 bases at V and 3 bases at J, leaving 3 bases unmatched. The length of the CDR3 is 13 residues. Germline V gene sequence: CDR1 KGHSH, CDR2 LQKENI.

This rearrangement joins TRBV18 to TRBJ2-7; TRBD1 aligns across 8 bases. The sequencing used blood, collected after dendritic cell vaccination. The sequence was obtained from a human donor with glioblastoma. The CDR3 region has the DNA TGTGCCAGCTCAACCGGGACAGGCTACGAGCAGTACTTC. Amino acids: CASSTGTGYEQYF. Based on the CDR3 plus reference TRBV18 and TRBJ2-7, the full variable domain is NAGVMQNPRHLVRRRGQEARLRCSPMKGHSHVYWYRQLPEEGLKFMVYLQKENIIDESGMPKERFSAEFPKEGPSILRIQQVVRGDSAAYFCASSTGTGYEQYFGPGTRLTVT.